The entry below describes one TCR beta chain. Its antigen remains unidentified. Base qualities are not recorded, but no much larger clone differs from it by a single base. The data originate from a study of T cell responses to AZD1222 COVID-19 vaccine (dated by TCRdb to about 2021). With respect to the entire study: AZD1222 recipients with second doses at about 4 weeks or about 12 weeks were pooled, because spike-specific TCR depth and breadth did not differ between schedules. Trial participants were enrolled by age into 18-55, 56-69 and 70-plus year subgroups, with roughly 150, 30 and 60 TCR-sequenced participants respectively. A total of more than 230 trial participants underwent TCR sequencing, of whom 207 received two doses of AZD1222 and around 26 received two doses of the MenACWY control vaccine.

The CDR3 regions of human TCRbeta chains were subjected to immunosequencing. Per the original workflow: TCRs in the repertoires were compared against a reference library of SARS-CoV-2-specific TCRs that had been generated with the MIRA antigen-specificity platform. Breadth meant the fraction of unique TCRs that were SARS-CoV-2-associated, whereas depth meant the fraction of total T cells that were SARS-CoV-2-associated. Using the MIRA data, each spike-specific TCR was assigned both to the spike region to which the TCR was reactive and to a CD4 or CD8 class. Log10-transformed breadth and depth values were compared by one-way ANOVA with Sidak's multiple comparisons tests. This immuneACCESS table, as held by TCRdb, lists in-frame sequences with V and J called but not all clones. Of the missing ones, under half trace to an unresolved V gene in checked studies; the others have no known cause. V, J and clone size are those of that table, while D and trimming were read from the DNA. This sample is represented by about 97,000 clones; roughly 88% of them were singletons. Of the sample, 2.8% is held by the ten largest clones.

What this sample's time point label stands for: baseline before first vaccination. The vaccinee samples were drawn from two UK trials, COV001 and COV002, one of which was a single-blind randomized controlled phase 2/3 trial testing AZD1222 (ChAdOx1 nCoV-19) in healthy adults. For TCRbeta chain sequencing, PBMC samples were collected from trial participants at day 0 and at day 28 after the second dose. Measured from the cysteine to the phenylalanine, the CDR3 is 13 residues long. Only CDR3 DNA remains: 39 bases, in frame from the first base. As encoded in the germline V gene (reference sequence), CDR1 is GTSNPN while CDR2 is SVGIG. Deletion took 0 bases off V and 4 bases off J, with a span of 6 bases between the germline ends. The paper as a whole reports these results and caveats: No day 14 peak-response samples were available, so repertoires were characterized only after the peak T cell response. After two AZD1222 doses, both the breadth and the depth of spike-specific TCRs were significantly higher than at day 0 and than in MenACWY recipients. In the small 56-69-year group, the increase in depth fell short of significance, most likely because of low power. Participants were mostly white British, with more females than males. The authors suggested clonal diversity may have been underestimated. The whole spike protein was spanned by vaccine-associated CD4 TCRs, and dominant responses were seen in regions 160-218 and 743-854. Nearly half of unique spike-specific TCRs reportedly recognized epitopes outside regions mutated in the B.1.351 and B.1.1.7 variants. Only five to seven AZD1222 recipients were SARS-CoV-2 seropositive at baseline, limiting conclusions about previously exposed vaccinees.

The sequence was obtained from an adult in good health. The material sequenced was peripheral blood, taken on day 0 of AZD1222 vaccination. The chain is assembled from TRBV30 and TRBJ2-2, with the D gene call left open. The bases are TGTGCCTGGAGTGTACAACCCACCGGGGAGCTGTTTTTT. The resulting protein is CAWSVQPTGELFF.